These T cell receptor beta chains were read from a single sample in a study of shared clonotypes between healthy human individuals. Only in-frame clones appear in the TCRdb table, and some are missing; sequencing was by immunoSEQ multiplex PCR. The repertoire consists of roughly 2,300,000 clones, with around 90% occurring once and the leading ten covering about 0.36%. Specimen: naive CD4+ T cells from PBMCs. The receptor set was obtained from a man between 18 and 29 years old in good health. Some clones in this sample may be carry-over from other donors' samples. Both conserved end residues are part of each CDR3. A D gene is named only where the DNA matches it firmly.

v_gene	d_gene	CDR3aa
TRBV29-1	TRBD2	CSLSGRAKDTQYF
TRBV5-1	NA	CASTPGRGPSYNEQFF
TRBV5-1	TRBD2	CASSLDPLAEYNEQFF
TRBV6-4	NA	CASSDRGASTDTQYF
TRBV27	NA	CASSLGRGRGPASF
TRBV7-9	NA	CASSSYKEARYGYTF
TRBV11-3	NA	CASSSEGGTQEQYF
TRBV10-2	NA	CASSVKSRSSGEQYF
TRBV18	NA	CASSPTGTNEKLFF
TRBV30	NA	CAWSVGPNTEAFF
TRBV6-5	NA	CASSLGHTEAFF
TRBV7-8	NA	CASSLRRARIYYGYTF
TRBV10-3	NA	CAISETFGQHSNQPQHF
TRBV5-1	NA	CASSLEGLQETQYF
TRBV10-1	NA	CASSETRRGVNTEAFF
TRBV19	TRBD1	CASSAPDRGNYGYTF
TRBV7-3	NA	CASSLASVQSSYNEQFF
TRBV6-5	NA	CASSPGSAPRNTIYF
TRBV30	NA	CAWRDSIGWYDEKLFF
TRBV7-2	NA	CASSLFPSQETQYF
TRBV15	TRBD2	CATSSVPGLAGGDYEQYF
TRBV6-5	NA	CASTLQGFGTEAFF
TRBV5-1	TRBD2	CASSWGLAGGRNIQYF
TRBV2	NA	CASTGSNEQFF
TRBV7-2	NA	CASSLALAAGIFGYTF
TRBV28	TRBD1	CASSSGQGTDTQYF
TRBV27	TRBD2	CASSLRLAGSYNEQFF
TRBV7-2	TRBD2	CASSAQRGFEQFF
TRBV6-1	TRBD1	CASSVDRVYNEQFF
TRBV2	NA	CASSGLETQYF
TRBV4-3	TRBD2	CASSQQTAGGAYEQYF
TRBV5-1	TRBD2	CASSPPGVSGSSTDTQYF
TRBV6-6	NA	CASMAGEGTGELFF
TRBV5-8	NA	CASSLTWGRTLYGYTF
TRBV5-1	TRBD1	CASSLDRGGQPQHF